These 14 T cell receptor beta chains share one sample of origin, sequenced in a study of CD8 T cells in ankylosing spondylitis. TCRdb ran MiXCR on the 5' RACE reads and lists one entry per CDR3 protein. Of 55,000 or so distinct CDR3 sequences in the sample, 7.4% are singletons; the top ten hold over 6.5%. The sample comprised blood, either unsorted or a sorted T cell fraction (not recorded which). The receptors were gathered from a female donor with ankylosing spondylitis or in good health (not recorded which).

A few counts support this clonotype. The CDR3 is CAISAAGEAEDTQYF. As DNA, the CDR3 is TGTGCCATCAGTGCGGCGGGGGAGGCTGAAGATACGCAGTATTTT. The rearrangement uses TRBV10-3 and TRBJ2-3; 7 bases agree with TRBD2. Germline V gene sequence: CDR1 ENHRY, CDR2 SYGVKD. Losses at the gene ends were 4 bases for V and 5 bases for J; bases not matched to a gene: 9. This CDR3 contains 15 residues.

This clonotype was seen at least ten times. The V gene is TRBV18, the J gene TRBJ1-5, with D unresolved. The CDR3 has 11 amino acids. The germline V gene has CDR1 KGHSH and CDR2 LQKENI. The ends were cut back, 6 bases at V and 9 bases at J, with 9 bases in the middle. CDR3 loop: CASSLEGPQHF. CDR3 sequence (DNA): TGTGCCAGCTCCTTGGAGGGGCCCCAGCATTTT.

Ten or more counts support this clonotype. The V gene is TRBV7-7, the J gene TRBJ1-5; TRBD1 might be the D (6 bases). The CDR3 is 14 residues long. CDR1 and CDR2 (germline): SSHAT, FNYEAQ (reference sequence). CDR3 DNA: TGTGCTGGAATAGAGACAGGCTGCAATCAGCCCCAGCATTTT. It specifies CAGIETGCNQPQHF.

This clonotype was detected many times. This chain links TRBV10-3 with TRBJ2-5; a possible D gene is TRBD1 (6 bases). The CDR3 is made up of 16 amino acids. Germline values: CDR1 ENHRY, CDR2 SYGVKD. The V and J ends lost 8 bases and 1 base respectively, with 20 bases between them. CDR3 amino acids: CAISRTAQPSQETQYF. For the CDR3, the DNA is TGTGCCATCTCCCGGACAGCACAGCCTTCCCAAGAGACCCAGTACTTC.

This clonotype showed up just a few times. The chain employs TRBV7-2 and TRBJ1-4; tentatively, D is TRBD1 (5 bases). The CDR3 consists of 15 residues. V was trimmed by 7 bases and J by 7 bases, leaving 19 bases between them. Germline V gives CDR1 SGHTA, CDR2 FQGNSA. The CDR3 here is CASTHDGGFGEKLFF. DNA of the CDR3: TGTGCCAGCACCCATGATGGGGGGTTTGGTGAAAAACTGTTTTTT.

The sample holds many counts of this clonotype. The chain employs TRBV29-1 and TRBJ1-1; D possibly corresponds to TRBD1 (5 bases). From germline, CDR1 is SQVTM and CDR2 ANQGSEA. Trimming removed 7 bases from V and 0 bases from J, with 12 bases in between. CDR3 length equals 13 residues. CDR3 amino acids: CSGTGPMNTEAFF. CDR3 bases: TGCAGCGGTACAGGACCGATGAACACTGAAGCTTTCTTT.

This clonotype was detected ten times or more. The chain joins TRBV12-3 or TRBV12-4 to TRBJ2-5; tentatively, D is TRBD2 (6 bases). The CDR3 extends over 13 amino acids. Trimming pared 4 bases from V and 2 bases from J, leaving 8 bases between. CDR3 protein: CASSSAGQETQYF. In nucleotides, the CDR3 is TGTGCCAGCAGTTCCGCGGGGCAAGAGACCCAGTACTTC.

This clonotype was detected a few times. The rearrangement links TRBV7-9 to TRBJ2-1, with D uncertain. Germline V gene sequence: CDR1 SEHNR, CDR2 FQNEAQ (reference sequence). This CDR3 region has 16 residues. Between the trimmed V and J ends, which lost 1 base and 4 bases, there was a span of 14 bases. CDR3 sequence: CASSLGPVPPYNEQFF. CDR3 sequence (DNA): TGTGCCAGCAGCTTAGGACCAGTCCCCCCTTACAATGAGCAGTTCTTC.

In DNA, the CDR3 is TGTGCCAGCAGCTTAGGCCAGAAACTGTTTTTT. This gives the protein CASSLGQKLFF. V usage is TRBV7-2 and J usage is TRBJ1-4; D not resolved. CDR1 is SGHTA and CDR2 is FQGNSA in the germline V gene. CDR3 length: 11 amino acids. Trimming left V 1 base short and J 11 bases short, with 5 bases between.

V and J are TRBV18 and TRBJ1-1; no clear D gene. This CDR3 is built from 14 residues. In germline, CDR1 is KGHSH, CDR2 LQKENI. V lost 2 bases and J lost 7, with 14 bases in between. The CDR3 here is CASSPNSGGREAFF. In DNA, the CDR3 is TGTGCCAGCTCACCAAATTCGGGCGGACGTGAAGCTTTCTTT.

In its sample, this clonotype was seen many times. The chain recombines TRBV6-1 with TRBJ2-7; maybe TRBD2 (5 bases). CDR3 size: 14 residues. Germline CDR1 MNHNS, CDR2 SASEGT. Trimming left V 6 bases short and J 3 bases short, with 15 bases between. DNA of the CDR3: TGTGCCAGCAGGCTTACCGGGATGAGCTACGAGCAGTACGTC. It is translated as CASRLTGMSYEQYV.

This clonotype was picked up many times. The V and J genes are TRBV5-6 and TRBJ2-7; 7 positions agree with TRBD1. The CDR3 runs 11 residues. The ends lost 8 bases at V and 4 bases at J; junction bases unmatched: 3. Germline loops: CDR1 SGHDT, CDR2 YYEEEE. The chain's CDR3 is CASGTVYEQYF. The CDR3 coding sequence is TGTGCCAGTGGGACAGTATACGAGCAGTACTTC.

This clonotype was seen many times. The chain uses TRBV4-3 and TRBJ2-5; 7 bases fit TRBD1. The J segment lost 2 bases and the V segment lost 1 base, leaving 1 base of the junction unmatched. Looked up from germline, CDR1 is LGHNA and CDR2 is YSLEER. The length of the CDR3 is 14 residues. The CDR3 coding sequence is TGCGCCAGCAGCCAAGGGACAGGTCAAGAGACCCAGTACTTC. Amino acids: CASSQGTGQETQYF.

This clonotype came up many times. This rearrangement joins TRBV5-6 to TRBJ2-5; maybe TRBD1 (6 bases). The V gene's germline CDR1 is SGHDT and CDR2 YYEEEE. The CDR3 has 16 residues. The V gene lost 5 bases and the J gene lost 5 bases, with 22 bases spanning the gap. DNA for the CDR3: TGTGCCAGCAGTTACAATACACCAGGGGACGCGGAGACCCAGTACTTC. It codes for CASSYNTPGDAETQYF.